This T cell receptor (beta chain) comes out of a study of T-cell reconstitution after alpha-beta-depleted transplantation in children. The study, taken as a whole, reports: When one year had passed after transplant, most T-cell counts and diversity came from newly produced T cells.

Using unique molecular identifiers, the investigators prepared the TCRbeta library. TCRdb reprocessed the PCR reads via MiXCR and lists one record per CDR3 protein. The table lists hundreds of thousands of distinct CDR3 sequences, around 13% of them singletons. The germline V gene encodes CDR1 SGHRS and CDR2 YFSETQ. With 4 bases clipped from V and 3 bases from J, the junction kept 16 bases outside the gene matches. The CDR3 is made up of 18 amino acids. As for this clonotype: No antigen is known for it.

The source material was PBMCs, sampled before TCRalphabeta/CD19-depleted stem cell transplant. The chain carries TRBV5-1 and TRBJ2-1, with 7 nucleotides matching TRBD2. This sequence was found in a girl aged 2 to 10 with congenital amegakaryocytic thrombocytopenia, due to receive a stem cell transplant. The CDR3, as DNA: TGCGCCAGCAGCCCTTTTCCCGGAAGCGGGATAGGCTACAATGAGCAGTTCTTC. Amino acid sequence: CASSPFPGSGIGYNEQFF.